Below are 17 T cell receptor beta chains sequenced from a single sample in a study of CD8 T cells in Susac syndrome. When the RNA was reverse transcribed, random hexamers were used with an input of roughly 0.5 to 1 ug. TCRdb called the immunoSEQ multiplex PCR reads again in MiXCR, with one record for every CDR3 protein. The table records under 550,000 distinct CDR3 sequences, more than 70% of them present only once. Specimen: CD8+ T cells from PBMCs. Receptors originate from a human donor with multiple sclerosis.

Here the CDR3 reads CASSYHGGLGTSDYEQYF. DNA for the CDR3: TGTGCCAGCAGTTACCACGGGGGGTTAGGGACATCGGACTACGAGCAGTACTTC. The chain joins TRBV6-5 to TRBJ2-7; perhaps TRBD2 as D (7 bases). CDR3 length: 18 amino acids. With 2 bases removed from V and 3 bases from J, the gap between germline ends came to 23 bases. Germline loops: CDR1 MNHEY, CDR2 SVGAGI.

The V gene is TRBV4-1, the J gene TRBJ2-7; 10 bases line up with TRBD2. CDR1 and CDR2 from the germline V gene are MGHRA and YSYEKL. There are 16 residues in the CDR3. After removal of 0 bases from V and 4 bases from J, the junction contained 6 bases not matched to a gene. CDR3 coding DNA: TGCGCCAGCAGCCAAGAAGTCGGACTAGCGGCATACGAGCAGTACTTC. It translates to CASSQEVGLAAYEQYF.

The rearrangement joins TRBV27 to TRBJ2-5; D may be TRBD2 (6 bases). This CDR3 spans 14 amino acids. Trimming cost V 3 bases and J 1 base, with 9 bases left between them. Germline V gives CDR1 MNHEY, CDR2 SMNVEV (reference sequence). In DNA form, the CDR3 reads TGTGCCAGCAGTTTGCTTAGCGGCCAAGAGACCCAGTACTTC. This sequence encodes CASSLLSGQETQYF.

The chain carries TRBV27 and TRBJ2-7; TRBD1 agrees at 9 bases. Losses at the gene ends were 3 bases for V and 3 bases for J; bases not matched to a gene: 9. The CDR3 has 16 residues. From germline, CDR1 is MNHEY and CDR2 SMNVEV (reference sequence). The CDR3 loop reads CASSFVGTGSIYEQYF. CDR3 DNA sequence: TGTGCCAGCAGTTTTGTTGGGACAGGGTCTATCTACGAGCAGTACTTC.

The J gene is TRBJ1-3, the V gene TRBV9; weak D call: TRBD1 (5 bases). Germline-derived CDR1 and CDR2 are SGDLS and YYNGEE. The V end lost 0 bases, the J end lost 2 bases, and 9 bases lay between the germline ends. The CDR3 is made up of 15 amino acids. CDR3 residues: CASSVDGAPGNTIYF. In nucleotides, the CDR3 is TGTGCCAGCAGCGTAGACGGGGCTCCTGGAAACACCATATATTTT.

The rearrangement links TRBV19 to TRBJ1-5; 9 positions agree with TRBD1. The CDR3 totals 17 residues. V gave up 3 bases and J gave up 3 bases; unmatched junction bases: 9. Per the germline V gene, CDR1 is LNHDA and CDR2 is SQIVND (reference sequence). CDR3 sequence (DNA): TGTGCCAGTAGTATGGGGGACAGGGAGGTGAACAATCAGCCCCAGCATTTT. Protein: CASSMGDREVNNQPQHF.

This clonotype was recorded once. The chain recombines TRBV12-3 or TRBV12-4 with TRBJ2-1, with D possibly being TRBD1 or TRBD2 (5 bases each). This CDR3 has 15 amino acids. V lost 6 bases, J lost 10 bases, and 22 bases lay in between. The CDR3 sequence is CASRVYRDRGGEQFF. CDR3 coding DNA: TGTGCCAGCAGAGTATATCGGGACCGAGGTGGGGAGCAGTTCTTC.

The chain has TRBV6-5 and TRBJ1-2, with 8 bases matching TRBD1. The CDR3 contains 17 residues. With V trimmed by 1 base and J by 2 bases, 9 bases remained unmatched. Germline V gene data show CDR1 as MNHEY and CDR2 as SVGAGI. The CDR3 loop reads CASSYLRTGRVNYGYTF. CDR3 sequence (DNA): TGTGCCAGCAGTTACTTGAGGACAGGGAGGGTCAACTATGGCTACACCTTC.

The rearrangement uses TRBV12-3 or TRBV12-4 and TRBJ2-1, with 7 bases that match TRBD2. Trimming took 8 bases from V and 2 from J; bases not matched to a gene: 3. CDR3 length: 13 amino acids. The CDR3 sequence: CASGREAYNEQFF. The CDR3 DNA sequence: TGTGCCAGCGGGAGGGAGGCCTACAATGAGCAGTTCTTC.

The chain couples TRBV7-9 to TRBJ2-1; possibly TRBD2 for D (5 bases). The CDR3 runs 14 residues. The germline V gene has CDR1 SEHNR and CDR2 FQNEAQ (reference sequence). The V gene lost 4 bases and the J gene lost 2 bases, with 9 bases spanning the gap. CDR3 in amino acids: CASSSGLTYNEQFF. The CDR3 DNA follows: TGTGCCAGCAGCTCCGGACTTACCTACAATGAGCAGTTCTTC.

The rearrangement links TRBV20-1 to TRBJ2-7; 8 bases match TRBD2. Germline trimming cut 4 bases from V and 3 bases from J; bases unmatched to any gene: 8. The CDR3 has 14 residues. Per germline, CDR1 DFQATT and CDR2 SNEGSKA (reference sequence). CDR3 in amino acids: CSATTGLAGYEQYF. DNA of the CDR3: TGCAGTGCTACCACCGGACTAGCCGGCTACGAGCAGTACTTC.

The gene calls are TRBV29-1 and TRBJ2-2; D unresolved. Germline assignment: CDR1 SQVTM and CDR2 ANQGSEA. This CDR3 spans 11 amino acids. Trimming stripped 7 bases from V and 5 bases from J, with 8 bases between. The CDR3 DNA reads as TGCAGCGCGGTGATAACCGGGGAGCTGTTTTTT. This translates into CSAVITGELFF.

This chain uses TRBV4-2 with TRBJ2-7; tentative D call: TRBD1 (6 bases). Looked up from germline, CDR1 is LGHNA and CDR2 is YNFKEQ. V lost 2 bases to trimming and J lost 3 bases, with 23 bases between them. The CDR3 is 18 amino acids. CDR3 in DNA: TGTGCCAGCAGCCAATCGGCAAGCCCCGGGACACAACACTACGAGCAGTACTTC. Its translation: CASSQSASPGTQHYEQYF.

This chain connects TRBV28 to TRBJ2-7, with 9 bases identical to TRBD1. This CDR3 is built from 17 residues. Germline CDR1 reads MDHEN; CDR2 reads SYDVKM. V lost 5 bases to trimming and J lost 1 base; unmatched junction nucleotides: 12. The CDR3 DNA sequence: TGTGCCAGCAGTCCTCACCGACAGGGGGGGCCATCCTACGAGCAGTACTTC. Translating it yields CASSPHRQGGPSYEQYF.

This chain links TRBV6-2 or TRBV6-3 with TRBJ2-5; 11 positions match TRBD2. There are 15 residues in the CDR3. The J segment lost 3 bases and the V segment lost 6 bases, leaving 6 bases of the junction unmatched. Germline V lookup: CDR1 MNHEY, CDR2 SVGEGT. This chain's CDR3 is CASSLMTSGEETQYF. The CDR3, as DNA: TGTGCCAGCAGCCTAATGACTAGCGGGGAAGAGACCCAGTACTTC.

This chain connects TRBV27 to TRBJ2-2, with a tentative D call TRBD1 (6 bases). Germline lookup yields CDR1 MNHEY and CDR2 SMNVEV (reference sequence). The CDR3 spans 14 residues. V shed 6 bases and J shed 6 bases, with 14 bases lying between them. Here the CDR3 reads CASRRLGAAGELFF. The CDR3 DNA is TGTGCCAGCAGAAGGCTGGGGGCGGCCGGGGAGCTGTTTTTT.

The chain couples TRBV5-1 to TRBJ2-1; D may be TRBD1 (6 bases). V was trimmed by 2 bases and J by 6 bases, leaving 15 bases between them. CDR3 length: 15 residues. Per the germline V gene, CDR1 is SGHRS and CDR2 is YFSETQ. The CDR3 bases are TGCGCCAGCAGCTTAACAGGGATCTTGGCCAATGAGCAGTTCTTC. Its translation is CASSLTGILANEQFF.